Listed below are T cell receptor beta chains from one sample, sequenced in a study of blood T cell repertoires in COVID-19. Sequencing used immunoSEQ multiplex PCR; TCRdb keeps in-frame clones, though not all of them. This table has around 250,000 clones, over 80% appearing once. The sample comprised peripheral blood. The receptors were gathered from an older woman with COVID-19, enrolled during active disease. CDR3s include the opening cysteine and the closing phenylalanine or tryptophan. D genes are given only for firm matches. Clone size appears in some rows only: once, few, many, or a class for an expanded clone.

cdr3_nt	cdr3_aa	clone_size	v_call	d_call	j_call
TGTGCCAGCAGTCCCCAGACAGGTGGTGAAAAACTGTTTTTT	CASSPQTGGEKLFF	NA	TRBV28	NA	TRBJ1-4
TGTGCCAGCAGCCGCGCTTCGGGTTCACCCCTCCACTTT	CASSRASGSPLHF	few	TRBV28	NA	TRBJ1-6
TGTGCCAGCAGTTTAGGAGACAGGGGAGGCTACACCTTC	CASSLGDRGGYTF	NA	TRBV28	TRBD1	TRBJ1-2
TGTGCCAGTAGTATAGATCGGGACATCTATGGCTACACCTTC	CASSIDRDIYGYTF	NA	TRBV19	NA	TRBJ1-2
TGTGCCAGCAGTTCGACACTTCCTAGCAATCAGCCCCAGCATTTT	CASSSTLPSNQPQHF	NA	TRBV6-5	NA	TRBJ1-5
TGTGCCAGTAGGAAACAGGTCCTCGGCAATCAGCCCCAGCATTTT	CASRKQVLGNQPQHF	NA	TRBV19	NA	TRBJ1-5
TGCGCCAGCAGTGATCACCCGGGACAGGGGAGGTACGAGCAGTACTTC	CASSDHPGQGRYEQYF	NA	TRBV10-2	TRBD1	TRBJ2-7
TGTGCCAGCAGCAAAAATCAAGCCCAGAACACTGAAGCTTTCTTT	CASSKNQAQNTEAFF	NA	TRBV21-1	NA	TRBJ1-1
TGCGCCAGCAGCCAAGGGACAGGGGAATTTTACGAGCAGTACTTC	CASSQGTGEFYEQYF	NA	TRBV4-1	TRBD1	TRBJ2-7
TGTGCCAGTAGTTCCAGACCCGGGACTAGCGGAACCCGCCCAGCCAAAAACATTCAGTACTTC	CASSSRPGTSGTRPAKNIQYF	NA	TRBV19	TRBD2	TRBJ2-4
TGTGCCAGCAGTTCATGGGGCAGCACAGATACGCAGTATTTT	CASSSWGSTDTQYF	NA	TRBV27	NA	TRBJ2-3
TGTGCCAGCAGCTGGGGGACATCCAACTACGAGCAGTACTTC	CASSWGTSNYEQYF	NA	TRBV5-4	NA	TRBJ2-7
TGCGCCAGCAGCCAAGCAGGGGCGTATGGCTACACCTTC	CASSQAGAYGYTF	NA	TRBV4-1	NA	TRBJ1-2
TGTGCCAGCATTACCGGGACAGGGGGGACCGGGGAGCTGTTTTTT	CASITGTGGTGELFF	NA	TRBV6-5	TRBD1	TRBJ2-2
TGTGCCAGCTCACCAATCGACAGCCATAATTCACCCCTCCACTTT	CASSPIDSHNSPLHF	NA	TRBV18	NA	TRBJ1-6
TGTGCCAGCAGCTCTTCGTGGCGAGTGGATAGTTTGGAGCATTCACCCCTCCACTTT	CASSSSWRVDSLEHSPLHF	once	TRBV11-2	NA	TRBJ1-6
TGTGCCAGCAGCTCGTTCGGCTACGAGCAGTACTTC	CASSSFGYEQYF	NA	TRBV3-1/TRBV3-2	NA	TRBJ2-7
TGTGCCAGCAGCAAGACAGGGACCAATGGCTACACCTTC	CASSKTGTNGYTF	NA	TRBV5-5	TRBD1	TRBJ1-2
TGCGCCAGCAGTCAATCGAGAGAGGTAGGGACAGGGGATGGCTACACCTTC	CASSQSREVGTGDGYTF	NA	TRBV23-1	TRBD1	TRBJ1-2
TGTGCCAGCTCACCAGCAGGGGGCAGATCTGAAGCTTTCTTT	CASSPAGGRSEAFF	NA	TRBV18	TRBD1	TRBJ1-1
TGTGCCACTGGGACAGGGGGAAACACCATATATTTT	CATGTGGNTIYF	few	TRBV10-3	TRBD1	TRBJ1-3
TGTGCCAGCAGCTACCTAGCGGAGAGCTACACAGATACGCAGTATTTT	CASSYLAESYTDTQYF	NA	TRBV5-6	TRBD2	TRBJ2-3
TGTGCCAGCAGCGCACGAGGGACTGAAGCTTTCTTT	CASSARGTEAFF	NA	TRBV2	NA	TRBJ1-1
TGTGCCAGCAGTTACGGGGGGAATTTGTACAATCAGCCCCAGCATTTT	CASSYGGNLYNQPQHF	NA	TRBV6-2/TRBV6-3	NA	TRBJ1-5
TGTGCCAGCAGTTCGACTGACAGGGTCACAGATACGCAGTATTTT	CASSSTDRVTDTQYF	NA	TRBV28	TRBD1	TRBJ2-3
TGTGCCAGCAGGGTGACTAACCAAGAGACCCAGTACTTC	CASRVTNQETQYF	NA	TRBV2	NA	TRBJ2-5
TGTGCCAGCAGCTTGTTACGGCAGGCCCCCAGGCATGAGCAGTTCTTC	CASSLLRQAPRHEQFF	once	TRBV5-4	NA	TRBJ2-1
TGTGCCAGCAGAGAACAGGGCTACACCTTC	CASREQGYTF	NA	TRBV6-6	NA	TRBJ1-2
TGTGCCAGCAGTTCCGGGACTAAGAGTTCACCCCTCCACTTT	CASSSGTKSSPLHF	few	TRBV6-4	NA	TRBJ1-6
TGTGCCAGTAGTATGGGCTACGGACTAGCGGGAGGCACCGGGGAGCTGTTTTTT	CASSMGYGLAGGTGELFF	NA	TRBV19	TRBD2	TRBJ2-2
TGTGCCAGCAGTTACACGACAAGAAACACTGAAGCTTTCTTT	CASSYTTRNTEAFF	few	TRBV6-5	NA	TRBJ1-1
TGTGCCAGCAGGGGGGAGGGGGAGACCCAGTACTTC	CASRGEGETQYF	NA	TRBV7-6	TRBD2	TRBJ2-5
TGCGCCAGCAGCCAAGCTAGCGGGAGTCTGACCGGGGAGCTGTTTTTT	CASSQASGSLTGELFF	few	TRBV4-1	TRBD2	TRBJ2-2
TGTGCCATCAGTGAGGCGTTACAGGGCAGAGAGACCCAGTACTTC	CAISEALQGRETQYF	few	TRBV10-3	NA	TRBJ2-5
TGTGCAGTGGGACAGCTTGATCAGCCCCAGCATTTT	CAVGQLDQPQHF	NA	TRBV24-1	TRBD1	TRBJ1-5
TGTGCCAGCTCACCAAAGACAGGGGGAGGCACTGAAGCTTTCTTT	CASSPKTGGGTEAFF	NA	TRBV18	TRBD1	TRBJ1-1
TGCGCCAGCAGCTTGGTTGGGGGACAGGGCACCGGGGAGCTGTTTTTT	CASSLVGGQGTGELFF	NA	TRBV5-1	TRBD1	TRBJ2-2
TGTGCCAGTAGTCGACAGGGGGCTGGTTATGAGCAGTTCTTC	CASSRQGAGYEQFF	NA	TRBV19	TRBD1	TRBJ2-1
TGTGCCAGCAGTTTGCGTCGGGAGTCGTACTACGAGCAGTACTTC	CASSLRRESYYEQYF	NA	TRBV27	NA	TRBJ2-7
TGTGCCAGCAGTGGGCCTAGCGGGAGGGAGACCCAGTACTTC	CASSGPSGRETQYF	NA	TRBV2	TRBD2	TRBJ2-5
TGTGCCAGCAGTCGAAAAGCGGGAGCCGCCTACGAGCAGTACTTC	CASSRKAGAAYEQYF	NA	TRBV27	TRBD2	TRBJ2-7